The clone carrying this T cell receptor beta chain was detected ten times or more. Disease lasting under 3 months, a NOSPECS grade of at least 4, and a Clinical Activity Score of at least 3 were features of the ophthalmopathy patients. Diagnostic decisions used clinical symptoms, serum thyroxine and TRAb, thyroid ultrasound and orbital computed tomography. Fresh peripheral blood, about 9.3 ml, yielded the PBMCs. The data are from a study of T cells in Graves' hyperthyroidism and ophthalmopathy. There were TCR beta CDR3 regions amplified from RNA transcripts. Researchers ran a first-round RT-PCR on the TCR CDR3 using the HTBI primer set. TCRdb analysed the multiplex PCR reads with MiXCR anew, one entry per CDR3 protein. The sample has approximately 400,000 distinct CDR3 sequences; approximately 18% are singletons. V gave up 4 bases and J gave up 1 base; unmatched junction bases: 18. There are 19 residues in the CDR3.

This rearrangement joins TRBV12-3 or TRBV12-4 to TRBJ1-1, with TRBD1 matching over 7 bases. The receptor was derived from a man aged 18-30 years with Graves' ophthalmopathy. The sample was blood. The CDR3 coding sequence is TGTGCCAGCAGTTCCAAGAAAGGGACAGCGGTCGCAACGAACACTGAAGCTTTCTTT. Its translation is CASSSKKGTAVATNTEAFF.